A single sample gave rise to the 27 T cell receptor beta chains below, sequenced in a study of post-analysis software for immune sequencing data. Broader study findings: Four or five TRBV segments, TRBV5-6, TRBV5-1 and TRBV20-1 among them, were found more frequent in patients than controls.

Prepared libraries of TCR beta cDNA carried unique molecular identifiers. Each CDR3 protein is one row after TCRdb ran MiXCR on the PCR reads. The data hold about 540,000 distinct CDR3 sequences, with around 31% observed a single time. Their antigens remain unidentified. The specimen was blood. These receptors came from a girl younger than 18 with multiple sclerosis.

This clonotype appeared a single time. The CDR3 spells CASSLVVTGGTEAFF. Here the CDR3 DNA reads TGTGCCAGCAGCTTAGTGGTGACAGGGGGGACTGAAGCTTTCTTT. V and J are TRBV7-2 and TRBJ1-1; 9 positions agree with TRBD1. From germline, CDR1 is SGHTA and CDR2 FQGNSA. With 1 base clipped from V and 5 bases from J, the junction kept 5 bases outside the gene matches. The CDR3 totals 15 residues.

With respect to this clonotype: A much more abundant neighbour one base away suggests this may be a read error. The chain couples TRBV27 to TRBJ2-7; TRBD1 or TRBD2 may be the D gene (5 bases each). Near its end, the DNA agrees better with TRBJ2-5, so the J call may be wrong. Germline loops: CDR1 MNHEY, CDR2 SMNVEV (reference sequence). The CDR3 loop spans 14 amino acids. The CDR3 region has the DNA TGTGCCAGCAGTTCGGGGCTAGATGCCGAGACCCAGTACTTC. It translates to CASSSGLDAETQYF.

J is TRBJ1-2 and V is TRBV12-3 or TRBV12-4; D is unclear. Trimming shortened V by 6 bases and J by 4 bases, and 15 bases separated the two germline ends. This CDR3 spans 14 amino acids. CDR3 amino acids: CASRITTRPYGYTF. DNA for the CDR3: TGTGCCAGCAGAATTACAACAAGGCCCTATGGCTACACCTTC.

This clonotype has a handful of counts. This chain connects TRBV20-1 to TRBJ2-3; a weak D match, TRBD2 (5 bases). This CDR3 has 15 amino acids. V lost 3 bases and J 3 bases, leaving 16 bases between the germline ends. Germline lookup yields CDR1 DFQATT and CDR2 SNEGSKA (reference sequence). The CDR3 DNA reads as TGCAGTGCTAGTCCCGCTAGCCCAAAGACAGATACGCAGTATTTT. Protein: CSASPASPKTDTQYF.

This clonotype appeared a few times. J is TRBJ2-3 and V is TRBV10-3; TRBD1 matches 8 bases. Trimming at V came to 4 bases and at J to 5 bases, leaving 8 bases not matched to a gene. CDR1 and CDR2 (germline): ENHRY, SYGVKD. The CDR3 runs 15 residues. CDR3 residues: CAISGASQGEDTQYF. CDR3 nucleotides: TGTGCCATCAGTGGCGCCTCACAGGGGGAAGATACGCAGTATTTT.

This clonotype was observed a single time. Relative to the germline gene, one junction end is altered; a read error may explain this. This chain links TRBV27 with TRBJ1-2, with D perhaps matching TRBD1 (6 bases). Germline assignment: CDR1 MNHEY and CDR2 SMNVEV (reference sequence). The CDR3 is 13 residues long. Here the CDR3 DNA reads TGTGCCAGCAGTCCTAGGGGGGGCTATAGCTACACCTTC. As protein: CASSPRGGYSYTF.

This chain uses TRBV5-1 with TRBJ2-3, with 7 bases matching TRBD2. This CDR3 spans 17 amino acids. The germline gives CDR1 SGHRS, CDR2 YFSETQ. The J segment lost 1 base and the V segment lost 7 bases, leaving 15 bases of the junction unmatched. CDR3 loop: CASGLLGLTYGTDTQYF. CDR3 sequence (DNA): TGCGCCAGCGGGCTACTGGGACTAACCTACGGCACAGATACGCAGTATTTT.

The chain employs TRBV29-1 and TRBJ1-2, with a weak D call TRBD1 (5 bases). The V gene lost 7 bases and the J gene lost 2 bases, with 14 bases spanning the gap. Germline lookup yields CDR1 SQVTM and CDR2 ANQGSEA. The CDR3 contains 13 residues. DNA for the CDR3: TGCAGCGCTCACTCCACAGGCAACTATGGCTACACCTTC. Its translation: CSAHSTGNYGYTF.

This chain connects TRBV20-1 to TRBJ2-7; TRBD2 aligns across 9 bases. Germline loops: CDR1 DFQATT, CDR2 SNEGSKA (reference sequence). This CDR3 is 16 amino acids long. V trimming: 2 bases; J trimming: 5 bases; junction bases outside the gene matches: 13. The CDR3 DNA reads TGCAGTGCTAGACGACCGGGACTAGCAGGGCCTAACGAGCAGTACTTC. Protein sequence: CSARRPGLAGPNEQYF.

This clonotype came up a few times. The chain couples TRBV27 to TRBJ2-1; D gene ambiguous. The V end was cut by 2 bases, the J end by 1 base, with 12 bases between. The CDR3 extends over 16 amino acids. The germline CDR1 and CDR2 sequences are MNHEY and SMNVEV (reference sequence). CDR3 amino acids: CASSLEYLGSYNEQFF. The CDR3 DNA reads as TGTGCCAGCAGTTTAGAATACCTGGGATCCTACAATGAGCAGTTCTTC.

This clonotype was counted at least ten times. The chain uses TRBV6-5 and TRBJ2-7; D tentatively fits TRBD1 or TRBD2 (6 bases each). Germline V lookup: CDR1 MNHEY, CDR2 SVGAGI. The CDR3 sequence is 17 residues long. V was cut by 7 bases and J by 2 bases, with 24 bases left in between. CDR3 sequence (DNA): TGTGCCAGCATTCCTTCTGGGGGGCCGAAACCGACCTACGAGCAGTACTTC. This codes for CASIPSGGPKPTYEQYF.

The chain links TRBV12-3 or TRBV12-4 to TRBJ2-5, with TRBD1 matching 7 bases. The J call may be incorrect, as the DNA end agrees better with TRBJ2-7. The CDR3 covers 17 residues. The CDR3 bases are TGTGCCAGCAGTTTAGGGACAGGCAGAACGAGCTCCTACGAGCAGTACTTC. Translation gives CASSLGTGRTSSYEQYF.

This chain links TRBV5-6 with TRBJ1-1; tentatively, D is TRBD1 (6 bases). Trimming cost V 3 bases and J 5 bases, with 11 bases left between them. Germline loops: CDR1 SGHDT, CDR2 YYEEEE. There are 13 residues in the CDR3. Written as DNA, the CDR3 is TGTGCCAGCAGCTCAGCAGGGGAAACTGAAGCTTTCTTT. It specifies CASSSAGETEAFF.

The gene calls are TRBV6-5 and TRBJ2-3; a possible D gene is TRBD2 (5 bases). The ends were cut back, 6 bases at V and 10 bases at J, with 11 bases in the middle. Germline V CDR1 and CDR2: MNHEY, SVGAGI. The CDR3 totals 11 residues. In DNA, the CDR3 is TGTGCCAGCAGGGACTCGGCTGCGCAGTATTTT. Protein product: CASRDSAAQYF.

In its sample, this clonotype was seen many times. The chain carries TRBV4-2 and TRBJ2-1; 7 bases match TRBD1. Germline V gene sequence: CDR1 LGHNA, CDR2 YNFKEQ. The CDR3 sequence is 16 residues long. J was trimmed by 4 bases and V by 3 bases; bases with no gene match: 9. As DNA, the CDR3 is TGTGCCAGCAGCCACAACACCGGGACAGCATACAATGAGCAGTTCTTC. The encoded protein is CASSHNTGTAYNEQFF.

This chain joins TRBV29-1 and TRBJ2-2; a possible D gene is TRBD2 (7 bases). The CDR3 is 14 amino acids. Trimming left V 3 bases short and J 3 bases short, with 11 bases between. The germline gives CDR1 SQVTM, CDR2 ANQGSEA. CDR3 protein: CSVEEGGDTGELFF. CDR3 nucleotides: TGCAGCGTTGAGGAGGGGGGGGACACCGGGGAGCTGTTTTTT.

As to this clonotype: A junction end diverges from the germline sequence, so it may reflect a read error. This chain uses TRBV6-5 with TRBJ2-7; D tentatively reads TRBD1 or TRBD2 (5 bases each). The CDR3 sequence is 17 residues long. The germline V gene has CDR1 MNHEY and CDR2 SVGAGI. DNA for the CDR3: TGTGCCAACAGTTACGGTCTGGGACCCGGATCCAAACTCGAGCAGTACTTC. Translated: CANSYGLGPGSKLEQYF.

The J gene is TRBJ2-3, the V gene TRBV20-1, with a tentative D call TRBD1 (6 bases). The CDR3 runs 14 residues. V lost 3 bases and J lost 2, with 12 bases in between. The V gene's germline CDR1 is DFQATT and CDR2 SNEGSKA (reference sequence). CDR3 in DNA: TGCAGTGCTAGGAGTAAGGGGGTCACAGATACGCAGTATTTT. Translating it yields CSARSKGVTDTQYF.

As regards this clonotype: Compared with germline, one end of the junction differs, possibly owing to a read error. This chain joins TRBV7-7 and TRBJ2-2, with no clear D. This CDR3 region has 16 residues. The germline V gene has CDR1 SSHAT and CDR2 FNYEAQ (reference sequence). The CDR3 sequence is CASSLKAGVNTGELFF. CDR3 coding DNA: TGTGCTAGCAGCTTAAAGGCAGGAGTGAACACCGGGGAGCTGTTTTTT.

Details on this clonotype: The junction and the germline gene differ at one end; a read error may be behind it. The chain links TRBV9 to TRBJ2-1, with 10 bases lining up with TRBD2. The CDR3 is 14 amino acids. Germline assignment: CDR1 SGDLS and CDR2 YYNGEE. CDR3 in amino acids: CTSSGGTSEYEQFF. CDR3 nucleotide sequence: TGTACCAGCAGCGGGGGGACTAGCGAGTATGAGCAGTTCTTC.

This clonotype has more than one count but fewer than ten. The genes are TRBV11-2 and TRBJ2-1; 11 bases are a match to TRBD2. The V gene end was trimmed by 6 bases and the J gene end by 0 bases; junction bases not matched to a gene: 10. Germline CDR1 reads SGHAT; CDR2 reads FQNNGV. The CDR3 has 18 residues. CDR3: CASRSVRLAGHSYNEQFF. In DNA, the CDR3 is TGTGCCAGCAGATCCGTTAGACTAGCGGGGCACTCCTACAATGAGCAGTTCTTC.

This clonotype was counted between two and nine times. V is TRBV6-2 or TRBV6-3 and J is TRBJ2-1, with TRBD2 matching 10 bases. Germline V lookup: CDR1 MNHEY, CDR2 SVGEGT. V shed 1 base, J shed 3 bases, and the junction held 6 bases outside the gene matches. This CDR3 is 17 amino acids long. CDR3 bases: TGTGCCAGCAGTTACTGGAGCGGGGGGGCCCACTACAATGAGCAGTTCTTC. Protein sequence: CASSYWSGGAHYNEQFF.

This clonotype showed up just a few times. V is TRBV7-8 and J is TRBJ2-6; 7 positions agree with TRBD1. Germline V gene sequence: CDR1 SGHVS, CDR2 FQNEAQ. This CDR3 is built from 17 residues. V dropped 1 base and J dropped 0; count of bases not matched to a gene: 3. The CDR3 reads CASSLVSGGSGANVLTF. The CDR3 DNA is TGTGCCAGCAGCTTAGTATCAGGGGGCTCTGGGGCCAACGTCCTGACTTTC.

The chain couples TRBV20-1 to TRBJ2-1, with 7 bases aligning to TRBD1. Matching the DNA end better, TRBJ2-7 makes the J call doubtful. The germline CDR1 and CDR2 sequences are DFQATT and SNEGSKA (reference sequence). The CDR3 sequence is 14 residues long. The CDR3 nucleotides read TGCAGTGCTAGAAATACCGGGACAGACAATGAGCAGTACTTC. Translating gives CSARNTGTDNEQYF.

This clonotype has a handful of counts. The chain couples TRBV5-1 to TRBJ1-6; 7 bases are a match to TRBD1. CDR1 and CDR2 (germline): SGHRS, YFSETQ. The V segment lost 4 bases and the J segment 16 bases; nucleotides outside the gene matches: 11. The CDR3 is 13 residues long. The CDR3 region is CASSPWIRGKLHF. DNA for the CDR3: TGCGCCAGCAGCCCCTGGATCAGGGGGAAGCTCCACTTT.

This clonotype was seen a few times. The J gene is TRBJ2-1, the V gene TRBV20-1; D may be TRBD2 (6 bases). Germline CDR1 and CDR2: DFQATT and SNEGSKA (reference sequence). The CDR3 runs 14 residues. V lost 3 bases and J lost 1, with 10 bases in between. The CDR3 nucleotides read TGCAGTGCTAGTTCGCGGGGATCCTACAATGAGCAGTTCTTC. It translates to CSASSRGSYNEQFF.

The chain employs TRBV10-3 and TRBJ2-7; the match to TRBD1 covers 12 bases. The CDR3 is 14 amino acids. Germline CDR1 and CDR2: ENHRY and SYGVKD. The junction had 8 bases not matched to a gene; V was cut back by 10 bases and J by 4 bases. CDR3: CATREGQGAYEQYF. Here the CDR3 DNA reads TGTGCCACCCGAGAGGGACAGGGGGCTTACGAGCAGTACTTC.